One TCR beta chain is described in this entry. This clone showed up just once. Its antigen is currently not known. No qualities accompany the bases; no much larger clone lies one base away. The germline V gene (reference sequence) yields MNHEY for CDR1 and SMNVEV for CDR2. Unmatched junction bases come to 9, with V trimmed by 2 bases and J by 5 bases. From the cysteine through the phenylalanine, the CDR3 covers 17 amino acids. Only the CDR3 part of the read is kept: 51 bases, read in frame from the first base. The data were obtained in a study of shared clonotypes between healthy human individuals (dated by TCRdb to 2020 to 2021). Broadly, across the study: The cohort included a few men and a couple of women between 18 and 49 years of age. For each donor, CD4 naive and CD4 memory were each run on three plates, CD8 naive on two plates, and CD8 memory on one plate. To estimate repertoire size and how much clonotype sharing occurs between individuals, the study deeply sequenced the blood TCR repertoires of roughly 5 healthy adults. To increase sequencing depth and limit assay-specific biases, TCR repertoire library preparation and sequencing were carried out by different laboratories using diverse techniques. Leukapheresis yielded between about 0.85 and 9 billion PBMCs per donor. What the authors observed across the whole study: Roughly 5% of naive CD4, 3.5% of naive CD8, around 2.3% of memory CD4, and more than 0.35% of memory CD8 clonotypes were shared across a handful of donors. Based on pairwise subsampling, the degree of clonotype sharing among donors was expected to be affected by sequencing depth. Naive subsets generally had larger estimated clonotype richness than memory subsets. Incomplete sequencing was indicated by rarefaction of sorted-subset datasets, despite the large sequencing depth. Only blood was sampled, and tissue TCR repertoires likely differ from those in blood. Compared with non-shared clonotypes, clonotypes shared by all four sorted-subset donors had higher generation probabilities. Because the study included a small number of donors, the genetic and exposure-history diversity represented was limited.

CD8 naive samples were CD45RO-negative cells positively selected for CCR7, giving a CD45RA+CCR7+ population that excluded TemRA cells. The donors were healthy, HIV-negative adults with no recently reported acute infections or vaccinations. Every donor was a Caucasian adult living in Nashville, Tennessee, USA. After blood collection by leukapheresis, PBMCs were isolated using Ficoll-Histopaque density gradient centrifugation and then cryopreserved in the vapor phase of liquid nitrogen. Analytical flow cytometry was used to check the purity and quantity of each magnetically sorted T cell population. From each sorted fraction, genomic DNA was isolated and quantified by UV absorbance on a Nanodrop 2000c. TCR CDR3 regions were amplified from genomic DNA by multiplex PCR using the deep immunoSEQ assay. Genomic DNA extracted from each cell subset was distributed evenly over all wells of several immunoSEQ 96-well plates, and each plate served as one replicate. For sorted subsets, each replicate PCR was loaded with 200 to 250 ng genomic DNA, equivalent to approximately 33,000 T cell genomes. Purified libraries were measured with a Qubit 3.0 fluorometer, size-checked on a Bioanalyzer 2100, and measured again with the KAPA Library Quantification kit. Every immunoSEQ 96-well plate was sequenced on a separate single-read 150-cycle Illumina NextSeq 550 flow cell. The source study handled its data this way. Because only junctional sequences without quality scores were contained in the immunoSEQ output, filtering matching that applied to full-length reads could not be performed. Sequences were annotated with PyIR, a Python wrapper for IgBLAST v1.9, using IMGT germline references to assign V/J genes and CDR3. Any read was removed if the V/J assignment was weak (E-value above 1e-6), the CDR3 was missing, or the read contained stop codons, out-of-frame junctions, or ambiguous translated residues. V3J clonotypes were defined as sequences sharing the same inferred V gene, J gene, and CDR3 amino acid sequence. Percentage overlap between repertoires was calculated by dividing the number of shared unique clonotypes by the size of the smaller repertoire. Richness of each repertoire was evaluated using RTK rarefaction, the Chao1 estimator, and Recon v2.1 estimates of unobserved clonotypes. For all TCRbeta clonotypes obtained by the gDNA method from a few donors, generation probabilities were computed with OLGA. Sourced from immuneACCESS, this table was stored by TCRdb with only in-frame sequences that have V and J called. A share of the clones is absent; for the studies checked, an unresolved V gene accounts for under half, and the remainder has no known explanation. V, J and clone size derive from that table, while D and trimming were established from the DNA sequence. This sample gives nearly 600,000 clones in total; around 95% of them show up just once. 0.1% to 0.11% of the sample goes to the ten largest clones.

The sequenced sample was naive CD8+ T cells sorted from blood. What the cell subset or site label conveys for this sample: CD45RA+CCR7+. The TCR was taken from a woman in her twenties or thirties in good health. The V and J genes are TRBV27 and TRBJ2-1, and TRBD2 matches 10 of the central bases. The nucleotide sequence reads TGTGCCAGCAGTTTAGAACATCTAGCGGGAGAGGACAATGAGCAGTTCTTC. Its amino acids are CASSLEHLAGEDNEQFF.